What follows are 6 T cell receptor beta chains derived from one specimen sequenced in a study of control samples from healthy donors and cancer patients. Assay: immunoSEQ multiplex PCR; the TCRdb copy retains only in-frame clones and omits some. Among about 100,000 clones, roughly 90% were seen once, and the ten largest hold over 15%. The sample comprised blood. The receptors shown here come from a woman in her 50s in good health.

The chain links TRBV4-2 to TRBJ2-1; TRBD2 aligns across 7 bases. The CDR3 sequence is 16 residues long. Trimming took 1 base from V and 2 from J; bases not matched to a gene: 5. The germline V gene encodes CDR1 LGHNA and CDR2 YNFKEQ. The CDR3 coding sequence is TGTGCCAGCAGCCAAGGGAGTGGGGGGGCCTACAATGAGCAGTTCTTC. Protein sequence: CASSQGSGGAYNEQFF.

Points on this clone: Other DNA sequences in the same sample also yield this CDR3. The chain uses TRBV19 and TRBJ1-2; no clear D. V lost 7 bases to trimming and J lost 2 bases, with 8 bases between them. CDR1 and CDR2 (germline): LNHDA, SQIVND (reference sequence). This CDR3 is built from 12 residues. CDR3 protein: CASTRGNYGYTF. CDR3 DNA sequence: TGTGCCAGTACCCGGGGAAACTATGGCTACACCTTC.

The table lists this clone with a count of one. V and J are TRBV27 and TRBJ2-3; D gene uncertain. CDR3 size: 14 residues. Deletions cut 4 bases from V and 2 bases from J, with 10 bases between. From germline, CDR1 is MNHEY and CDR2 SMNVEV (reference sequence). CDR3 in DNA: TGTGCCAGCAGTTCACGGGTTACCACAGATACGCAGTATTTT. It specifies CASSSRVTTDTQYF.

The rearrangement uses TRBV7-3 and TRBJ2-2; maybe TRBD2 (7 bases). V shed 5 bases and J shed 3 bases, with 13 bases lying between them. Germline V gene sequence: CDR1 SGHTA, CDR2 FQGTGA. CDR3 length: 15 amino acids. CDR3 nucleotides: TGTGCCAGCAGCCCCCGGGGGGCCGACACCGGGGAGCTGTTTTTT. Translated, it gives CASSPRGADTGELFF.

This clone was counted only a few times. The J gene is TRBJ1-1, the V gene TRBV4-2; D perhaps matches TRBD1 (5 bases). V shed 1 base and J shed 6 bases, with 6 bases lying between them. The CDR3 extends over 12 amino acids. Looked up from germline, CDR1 is LGHNA and CDR2 is YNFKEQ. The CDR3 loop is CASSQGGPEAFF. CDR3 DNA: TGTGCCAGCAGCCAAGGGGGACCTGAAGCTTTCTTT.

This CDR3 reads CASSQARGDTQYF. The DNA for the CDR3 is TGTGCCAGCAGCCAAGCCCGAGGCGATACGCAGTATTTT. This sequence joins TRBV3-1 (or the pseudogene TRBV3-2) and TRBJ2-3; D unclear. V was cut by 1 base and J by 6 bases, with 8 bases left in between. The V gene's germline CDR1 is LGHDT and CDR2 YNNKEL (reference sequence). This CDR3 comprises 13 residues.